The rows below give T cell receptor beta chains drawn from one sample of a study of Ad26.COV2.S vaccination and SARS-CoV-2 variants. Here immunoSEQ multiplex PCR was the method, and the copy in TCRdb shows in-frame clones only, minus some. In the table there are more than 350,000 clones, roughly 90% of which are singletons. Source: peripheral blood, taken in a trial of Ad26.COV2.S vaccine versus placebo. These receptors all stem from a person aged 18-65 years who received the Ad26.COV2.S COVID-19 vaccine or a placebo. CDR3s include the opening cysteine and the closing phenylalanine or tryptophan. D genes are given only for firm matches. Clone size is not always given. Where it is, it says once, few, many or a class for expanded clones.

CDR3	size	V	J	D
CASSLWPQPQHF	.	TRBV7-9	TRBJ1-5	.
CARSRGYSGANVLTF	.	TRBV2	TRBJ2-6	.
CASGEPVGNYGYTF	.	TRBV5-6	TRBJ1-2	.
CASSASSYEQYF	.	TRBV5-4	TRBJ2-7	.
CASSYYRGGEETQYF	.	TRBV6-2/TRBV6-3	TRBJ2-5	.
CASRWTGAGELFF	.	TRBV6-5	TRBJ2-2	TRBD1
CASSPRGRNTGELFF	.	TRBV7-9	TRBJ2-2	.
CASSATGNTEAFF	.	TRBV7-9	TRBJ1-1	.
CASSLQVRYEQYF	.	TRBV7-2	TRBJ2-7	.
CASSHGTSGDTGELFF	.	TRBV5-4	TRBJ2-2	TRBD2
CAISDQGFNYGYTF	once	TRBV10-3	TRBJ1-2	.
CASSYSLEQFF	.	TRBV6-2/TRBV6-3	TRBJ2-1	.
CSVEKLDIDEQFF	.	TRBV29-1	TRBJ2-1	.
CASSRGTGGGQETQYF	.	TRBV5-4	TRBJ2-5	TRBD1
CASSSTSGQIYNEQFF	.	TRBV13	TRBJ2-1	TRBD1
CASSEPGPQETQYF	.	TRBV25-1	TRBJ2-5	.
CAITRGGSYEQYF	.	TRBV10-3	TRBJ2-7	.
CASSPGVNRELFF	.	TRBV6-5	TRBJ2-2	.
CSVAPRGLTYEQYF	.	TRBV29-1	TRBJ2-7	TRBD1
CASSLYLSVGTSGLNTGELFF	few	TRBV28	TRBJ2-2	TRBD2
CATSRLAGGLQPQHF	.	TRBV15	TRBJ1-5	TRBD1
CASSRTGINEKLFF	.	TRBV7-2	TRBJ1-4	TRBD1
CASSESLAGGRDTQYF	.	TRBV5-5	TRBJ2-3	TRBD2
CASSYILDEQFF	few	TRBV6-2/TRBV6-3	TRBJ2-1	.
CASRQYQETQYF	.	TRBV11-2	TRBJ2-5	.
CASSESPGGNSYNEQFF	.	TRBV25-1	TRBJ2-1	.
CASSLVWTGAYEQYF	.	TRBV5-6	TRBJ2-7	TRBD1
CASSSSLNTEAFF	.	TRBV9	TRBJ1-1	.
CASSGTGPPKEYF	.	TRBV2	TRBJ2-7	TRBD1
CASSQRIATGELFF	.	TRBV4-2	TRBJ2-2	.
CASSPGQAESPLHF	.	TRBV5-1	TRBJ1-6	TRBD1